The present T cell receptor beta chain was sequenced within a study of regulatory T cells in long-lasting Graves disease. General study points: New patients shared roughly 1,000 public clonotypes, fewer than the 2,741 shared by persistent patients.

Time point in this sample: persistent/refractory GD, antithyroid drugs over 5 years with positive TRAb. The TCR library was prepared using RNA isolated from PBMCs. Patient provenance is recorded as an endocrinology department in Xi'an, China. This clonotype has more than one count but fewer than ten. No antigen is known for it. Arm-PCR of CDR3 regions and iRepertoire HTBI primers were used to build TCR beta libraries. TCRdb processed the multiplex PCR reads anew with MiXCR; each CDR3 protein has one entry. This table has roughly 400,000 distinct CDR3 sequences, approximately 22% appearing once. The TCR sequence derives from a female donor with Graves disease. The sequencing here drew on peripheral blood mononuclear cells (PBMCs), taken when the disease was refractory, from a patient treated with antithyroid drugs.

The CDR3 reads CASSSEDRGRNTF. Here the CDR3 DNA reads TGTGCCAGCAGTTCAGAGGACAGGGGAAGAAACACCTTC. This chain uses TRBV7-9 with TRBJ1-2; 9 bases line up with TRBD1. Germline assignment: CDR1 SEHNR and CDR2 FQNEAQ (reference sequence). The CDR3 extends over 13 amino acids. V lost 6 bases to trimming and J lost 12 bases; unmatched junction nucleotides: 11.